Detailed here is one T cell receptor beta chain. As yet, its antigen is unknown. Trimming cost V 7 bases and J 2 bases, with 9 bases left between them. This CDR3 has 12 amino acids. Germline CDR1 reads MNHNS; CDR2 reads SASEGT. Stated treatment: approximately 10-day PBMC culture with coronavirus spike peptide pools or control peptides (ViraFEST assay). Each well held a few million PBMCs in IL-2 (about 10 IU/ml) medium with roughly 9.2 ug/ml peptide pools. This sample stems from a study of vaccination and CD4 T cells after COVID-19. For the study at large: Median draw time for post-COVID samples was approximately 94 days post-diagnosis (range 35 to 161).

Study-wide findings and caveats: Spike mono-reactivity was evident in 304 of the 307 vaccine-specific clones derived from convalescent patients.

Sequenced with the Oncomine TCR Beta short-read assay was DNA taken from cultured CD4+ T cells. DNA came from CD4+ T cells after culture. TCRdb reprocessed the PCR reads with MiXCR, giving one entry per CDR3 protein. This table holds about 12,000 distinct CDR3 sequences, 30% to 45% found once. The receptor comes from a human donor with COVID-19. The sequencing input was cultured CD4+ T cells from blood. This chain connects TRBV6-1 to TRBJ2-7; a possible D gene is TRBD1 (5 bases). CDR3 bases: TGTGCCAGCACGAGACAGCCCTACGAGCAGTACTTC. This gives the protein CASTRQPYEQYF.